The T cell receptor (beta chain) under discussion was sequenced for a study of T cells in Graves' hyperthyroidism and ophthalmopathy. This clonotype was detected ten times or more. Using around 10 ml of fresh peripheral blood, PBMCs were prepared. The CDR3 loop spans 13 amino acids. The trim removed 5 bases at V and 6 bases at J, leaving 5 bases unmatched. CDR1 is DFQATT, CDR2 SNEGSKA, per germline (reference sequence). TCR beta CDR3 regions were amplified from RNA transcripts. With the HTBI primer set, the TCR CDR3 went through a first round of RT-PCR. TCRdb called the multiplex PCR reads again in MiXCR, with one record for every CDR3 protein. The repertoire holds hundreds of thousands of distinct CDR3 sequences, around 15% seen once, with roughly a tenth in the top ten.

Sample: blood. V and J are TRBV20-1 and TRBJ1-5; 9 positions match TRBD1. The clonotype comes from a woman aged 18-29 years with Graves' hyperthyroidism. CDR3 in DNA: TGCAGTGCTTCACAGGGGGCAGGTCAGCCCCAGCATTTT. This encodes CSASQGAGQPQHF.